One TCR beta chain is described in this entry. Its antigen is currently not known. No clone much larger than this one lies a single base away; base qualities are absent. For deep sequencing of PBMC libraries, mostly about 480 ng of input genomic DNA was used, and six replicates were run per sample. Following the manufacturer's instructions, the team built TCRbeta libraries using the immunoSEQ hsTCRbeta kit. Sequencing of the completed libraries took place using an Illumina NovaSeq 6000 S4 flow cell after they had been pooled to about 3 nM. Processing in the source paper ran as follows. The immunoSEQ Analyzer handled quality control and preprocessing of the raw data. The analysis was restricted to productive rearrangements, with each unique CDR3 amino acid sequence defining a clonotype. Repertoire clonality was estimated as the Gini-Simpson index, which was computed with the R package tcR. Gini indices were compared with Student's t test, and associations with tumor size change were assessed by Pearson correlation. Drawn from immuneACCESS, this table holds only the in-frame rearrangements with V and J called that TCRdb kept. Clones are partly lost; checked studies trace under half to an unresolved V gene and leave the rest unexplained. For V, J and clone size, that table is used; D and trimming come from the DNA. The sample yields 75,000 or so clones; 84% were counted once. About 3.1% of the sample lies in the top ten.

In the germline V gene, CDR1 corresponds to SGHDT and CDR2 to YYEEEE. The CDR3 runs 13 amino acids, cysteine and phenylalanine included. Kept here is only the CDR3 DNA, which spans 39 bases and is read in frame from base 1. Trimming at the junction amounts to 4 bases on V and 1 base on J, and the germline ends lie 8 bases apart. These data originate in a study of neoadjuvant anti-PD-1 for oral cavity cancer (dated by TCRdb to the early 2020s). For context, the study as a whole: Patients mostly received three to four biweekly doses of nivolumab at 3 mg/kg before curative-intent surgical resection. A fourth nivolumab dose was given around day 43 to patients without progression, and definitive surgical resection was performed in those patients on days 50-56. Under RECIST 1.1, patients with complete response, partial response or stable disease were classed as responders, and patients with progression were classed as non-responders. The parent correlative cohort had about 11 patients and a response rate of approximately 30%. General findings and caveats noted by the study authors: After neoadjuvant nivolumab, significantly higher T cell clonality (Gini index) was found within PBMCs in non-responders than in responders. The TCR analyses had only a few patients in each response group, and the authors called for validation in larger cohorts. Higher pretreatment blood Treg/Th17 ratios correlated with both higher pretreatment blood TCRbeta clonality and lower post-treatment tumor TCRbeta clonality.

What this sample's time point label stands for: before neoadjuvant nivolumab. Patients had been newly diagnosed with stage II-IVA oral cavity squamous cell carcinoma, and no prior systemic or radiation treatment had been given to the patients. The cohort was made up of patients with locally advanced, HPV-negative oral cavity squamous cell carcinoma. Peripheral blood mononuclear cells were analyzed directly and were not maintained or expanded in culture. Samples came from a longitudinal correlative study of a single-arm phase II trial of neoadjuvant nivolumab in oral cavity squamous cell carcinoma. Subject-matched pre- and post-treatment PBMCs and tumors from three responders and three non-responders underwent genomic DNA-based TCRbeta sequencing. Peripheral blood mononuclear cells were drawn once before nivolumab treatment and a second time after treatment, when surgery took place. The Maxwell RSC DNA from Cells kit was used to extract genomic DNA from PBMCs.

Sequences were derived from PBMCs, sampled before nivolumab (anti-PD-1) treatment. This receptor was identified in a person between 40 and 85 years old with oral cavity squamous cell carcinoma. The sequence links TRBV5-6 to TRBJ1-2, with the D gene too uncertain to name. The CDR3 sequence is CASSGWGNYGYTF. The bases read TGTGCCAGCAGCGGATGGGGTAACTATGGCTACACCTTC.